These 19 T cell receptor beta chains originate from one sample sequenced in a study of blood T cell repertoires in COVID-19. Profiled with immunoSEQ multiplex PCR; TCRdb holds only in-frame clones, not every one. The sample shows 250,000 to 300,000 clones, over 80% of them seen only once. Sequenced: peripheral blood. These receptors were obtained from a woman between 40 and 50 years old with acute or convalescent COVID-19.

This clone was picked up a small number of times. The rearrangement uses TRBV19 and TRBJ1-1; possibly TRBD1 for D (5 bases). V was shortened by 10 bases and J by 5 bases, with 17 bases between the two germline ends. The germline gives CDR1 LNHDA, CDR2 SQIVND (reference sequence). This CDR3 region has 13 residues. The CDR3 region is CATLRTGGTEAFF. CDR3 nucleotides: TGTGCCACCCTCAGGACCGGGGGAACTGAAGCTTTCTTT.

The rearrangement uses TRBV11-2 and TRBJ1-1, with D tentatively TRBD1 (6 bases). Trimming took off 2 bases at V and 7 bases at J, with 11 bases between the two ends. Germline CDR1 and CDR2: SGHAT and FQNNGV. This CDR3 has 13 amino acids. This CDR3 reads CASSLSGAYEAFF. The CDR3 nucleotides are TGTGCCAGCAGCTTATCAGGGGCCTATGAAGCTTTCTTT.

The chain couples TRBV9 to TRBJ1-1, with 7 bases fitting TRBD1. Trimming removed 6 bases from V and 5 bases from J; junction bases left unmatched: 1. CDR1 SGDLS and CDR2 YYNGEE come from the germline V gene. This CDR3 has 11 residues. CDR3 in DNA: TGTGCCAGCACAGGGGGAACTGAAGCTTTCTTT. Protein product: CASTGGTEAFF.

The chain recombines TRBV15 with TRBJ2-3; 8 nucleotides align to TRBD1. The CDR3 contains 15 residues. V lost 6 bases and J lost 0; bases outside the gene matches: 5. Germline CDR1 is LNHNV and CDR2 is YYDKDF (reference sequence). The CDR3 reads CATSLNRGSTDTQYF. Written as DNA, the CDR3 is TGTGCCACCAGTCTGAACAGGGGGAGCACAGATACGCAGTATTTT. The full variable domain, in which reference TRBV15 and TRBJ2-3 provide the parts outside the CDR3, is DAMVIQNPRYQVTQFGKPVTLSCSQTLNHNVMYWYQQKSSQAPKLLFHYYDKDFNNEADTPDNFQSRRPNTSFCFLDIRSPGLGDTAMYLCATSLNRGSTDTQYFGPGTRLTVL.

The genes are TRBV24-1 and TRBJ2-7; D is perhaps TRBD1 (6 bases). Between the trimmed V and J ends, which lost 4 bases and 3 bases, there was a span of 9 bases. From germline, CDR1 is KGHDR and CDR2 SFDVKD. The CDR3 extends over 13 amino acids. CDR3: CATSEPDSYEQYV. CDR3 bases: TGTGCCACCAGTGAACCGGACAGCTACGAGCAGTACGTC.

In this sample, this clone turned up once. J is TRBJ1-2 and V is TRBV7-2, with 8 bases fitting TRBD1. This CDR3 comprises 15 residues. Germline V lookup: CDR1 SGHTA, CDR2 FQGNSA. Trimming took 1 base from V and 6 from J; bases not matched to a gene: 7. In DNA form, the CDR3 reads TGTGCCAGCAGCTTAGATTGGACAGGGCTGGATGGCTACACCTTC. This codes for CASSLDWTGLDGYTF. The full variable domain, in which reference TRBV7-2 and TRBJ1-2 provide the parts outside the CDR3, is GAGVSQSPSNKVTEKGKDVELRCDPISGHTALYWYRQSLGQGLEFLIYFQGNSAPDKSGLPSDRFSAERTGGSVSTLTIQRTQQEDSAVYLCASSLDWTGLDGYTFGSGTRLTVV.

This clone was recorded once. This chain connects TRBV3-1 (or the pseudogene TRBV3-2) to TRBJ2-4; 7 bases are a match to TRBD1. The V gene end was trimmed by 8 bases and the J gene end by 0 bases; junction bases not matched to a gene: 10. Germline-derived CDR1 and CDR2 are LGHDT and YNNKEL (reference sequence). The CDR3 consists of 16 residues. CDR3 sequence reads: CASALKGAQAKNIQYF. CDR3 DNA sequence: TGTGCCAGCGCCCTGAAGGGGGCGCAAGCCAAAAACATTCAGTACTTC.

J is TRBJ2-7 and V is TRBV6-5; tentative D call: TRBD2 (6 bases). The germline CDR1 and CDR2 sequences are MNHEY and SVGAGI. The CDR3 contains 14 residues. Trimming removed 2 bases at V and 5 bases at J, with 13 bases between. The CDR3 DNA reads as TGTGCCAGCAGTTACGACGTATGGGAGGACGAGCAGTACGTC. Amino acids: CASSYDVWEDEQYV.

This clone was observed a few times. The genes are TRBV12-3 or TRBV12-4 and TRBJ1-1; D not resolved. CDR3 size: 13 residues. Trimming stripped 7 bases from V and 7 bases from J, with 16 bases between. The CDR3 is CASTLAGHLEAFF. CDR3 coding DNA: TGTGCCAGCACCTTGGCGGGTCACCTTGAAGCTTTCTTT.

The CDR3 reads CASSQVGGQETQYF. In DNA form, the CDR3 reads TGTGCCAGCAGCCAAGTGGGGGGCCAAGAGACCCAGTACTTC. This rearrangement joins TRBV3-1 (or the pseudogene TRBV3-2) to TRBJ2-5; D perhaps matches TRBD2 (6 bases). CDR3 length: 14 residues. Germline assignment: CDR1 LGHDT and CDR2 YNNKEL (reference sequence). Trimming cost V 1 base and J 1 base, with 7 bases left between them.

The V and J genes are TRBV6-5 and TRBJ2-7; TRBD1 matches at 7 bases. Unmatched junction bases numbered 5, after V lost 6 bases and J lost 0 bases. The CDR3 is 14 residues long. Germline V gives CDR1 MNHEY, CDR2 SVGAGI. In DNA form, the CDR3 reads TGTGCCAGCAGGCCCGACAGGGACTCCTACGAGCAGTACGTC. This gives the protein CASRPDRDSYEQYV.

The chain links TRBV4-1 to TRBJ1-2; the match to TRBD1 covers 7 bases. The CDR3 sequence is 17 residues long. Germline V gene data show CDR1 as MGHRA and CDR2 as YSYEKL. With 4 bases clipped from V and 0 bases from J, the junction kept 11 bases outside the gene matches. CDR3 in amino acids: CASSPKGAHLTNYGYTF. CDR3 nucleotide sequence: TGCGCCAGCAGCCCAAAGGGGGCCCACCTTACTAACTATGGCTACACCTTC.

The CDR3 DNA reads as TGTGCCAGCAGTGAAGGACTGGCACCGAGGTACAATGAGCAGTTCTTC. This sequence encodes CASSEGLAPRYNEQFF. This chain links TRBV2 with TRBJ2-1, with D hard to call. Germline V gene lookup returns CDR1 SNHLY and CDR2 FYNNEI. CDR3 length: 16 residues. The V gene lost 1 base and the J gene lost 4 bases, with 14 bases spanning the gap.

The chain employs TRBV29-1 and TRBJ1-2; the D gene is possibly TRBD1 (5 bases). Germline values: CDR1 SQVTM, CDR2 ANQGSEA. V was pared by 7 bases and J by 5 bases, with 17 bases between. There are 13 residues in the CDR3. CDR3 protein: CSAAGRGWYGYTF. CDR3 coding DNA: TGCAGCGCCGCGGGGCGGGGTTGGTATGGCTACACCTTC.

This clone was recorded at least ten times. The chain has TRBV5-1 and TRBJ2-4, with 8 bases that match TRBD1. The V segment lost 4 bases and the J segment 6 bases; nucleotides outside the gene matches: 6. CDR1 is SGHRS and CDR2 is YFSETQ in the germline V gene. The CDR3 spans 14 residues. Here the CDR3 DNA reads TGCGCCAGCAGCCAGACAGGGGCGTTAAACATTCAGTACTTC. Protein product: CASSQTGALNIQYF. The entire variable domain, with the rest obtained from reference TRBV5-1 and TRBJ2-4, is as follows: KAGVTQTPRYLIKTRGQQVTLSCSPISGHRSVSWYQQTPGQGLQFLFEYFSETQRNKGNFPGRFSGRQFSNSRSEMNVSTLELGDSALYLCASSQTGALNIQYFGAGTRLSVL.

This sequence joins TRBV18 and TRBJ2-5, with 8 bases that match TRBD2. Germline V gene sequence: CDR1 KGHSH, CDR2 LQKENI. Losses at the gene ends were 1 base for V and 4 bases for J; bases not matched to a gene: 5. This CDR3 contains 15 residues. DNA of the CDR3: TGTGCCAGCTCACCACAGTACGCGGGGGGAGAGACCCAGTACTTC. Translating it yields CASSPQYAGGETQYF. The complete variable domain, with remaining parts taken from reference TRBV18 and TRBJ2-5, reads NAGVMQNPRHLVRRRGQEARLRCSPMKGHSHVYWYRQLPEEGLKFMVYLQKENIIDESGMPKERFSAEFPKEGPSILRIQQVVRGDSAAYFCASSPQYAGGETQYFGPGTRLLVL.

The table lists this clone with a few counts. This sequence joins TRBV30 and TRBJ1-2; D possibly corresponds to TRBD1 (5 bases). CDR3 length: 15 residues. Per the germline V gene, CDR1 is GTSNPN and CDR2 is SVGIG (reference sequence). Between the trimmed V and J ends, which lost 3 bases and 6 bases, there was a span of 20 bases. CDR3 in DNA: TGTGCCTGGAGAAGCCCACGAGGCAGGGCCAATGGCTACACCTTC. It encodes CAWRSPRGRANGYTF.

This sequence joins TRBV10-1 and TRBJ1-1, with TRBD1 identical over 11 bases. The CDR3 has 16 residues. Germline loops: CDR1 WNHNN, CDR2 SYGVQD (reference sequence). The trim removed 3 bases at V and 5 bases at J, leaving 8 bases unmatched. The CDR3 nucleotides are TGCGCCAGCAGTGATACCACGGACAGGGGGCATACTGAAGCTTTCTTT. This sequence encodes CASSDTTDRGHTEAFF.

V gene TRBV15 combines with J gene TRBJ1-5; D is unresolved. Trimming removed 0 bases from V and 6 bases from J, with 3 bases in between. This CDR3 comprises 12 residues. Germline V gives CDR1 LNHNV, CDR2 YYDKDF (reference sequence). This CDR3 is CATSRDRQPQHF. The CDR3 DNA sequence: TGTGCCACCAGCAGAGATCGTCAGCCCCAGCATTTT.